The clone carrying this T cell receptor (beta chain) was detected ten times or more. Time point meaning: after trial treatment. Sample treatment: LDRT plus nivolumab, ipilimumab, low-dose cyclophosphamide and aspirin (RACIN trial). The study gave donors nivolumab, ipilimumab, aspirin, low-dose cyclophosphamide and low-dose radiotherapy. With TRAV- and TRBV-specific primers, first-strand cDNA was made, covering the alpha and beta chains. Over approximately 20 PCR cycles, TCRs were amplified from a constant-region primer and V-primer adapter. In vitro transcription served to amplify the isolated mRNA. TCRdb called the reads again in MiXCR, with one record for every CDR3 protein. The data show fewer than 110,000 distinct CDR3 sequences, less than 25% seen once. These data are taken from a study of low-dose radiotherapy and immunotherapy resistance in tumors. Study-wide background: In Cohort 2, 1 Gy per fraction was delivered every two weeks, for a total of 13 Gy over 26 weeks. Every six weeks patients received intravenous ipilimumab 1 mg/kg, and every two weeks they received intravenous nivolumab 240 mg.

CDR3 length: 15 residues. Trimming pared 2 bases from V and 7 bases from J, leaving 16 bases between. Germline V CDR1 and CDR2: SGHRS, YFSETQ. This TCR was sampled from a male donor with prostate cancer. This sequence joins TRBV5-1 and TRBJ2-1; perhaps D is TRBD1 or TRBD2 (5 bases each). The sequences come from PBMCs, collected after low-dose radiotherapy plus immunotherapy. CDR3 protein: CASSFLPGLRNEQFF. The CDR3 DNA is TGCGCCAGCAGCTTTCTCCCGGGGCTGAGGAATGAGCAGTTCTTC.